This section outlines one TCR beta chain sequence together with its context. This sample was taken from a study of CXCR3-negative and CXCR3-positive naive CD8 T cells. The method, 5' RACE with UMI labels, was used to prepare the TRB cDNA libraries. TCRdb re-called the 5' RACE reads; every CDR3 protein appears as one record, without DNA. This listing includes over 70,000 distinct CDR3 sequences. The sample was naive CXCR3- CD8+ T cells from blood. Subset: CD45RO-CCR7+CD27+CD95- naive CD8+ T cells lacking CXCR3 (TNR3-). This TCR derives from a human donor in good health. Some clones in this sample may be carry-over from other donors' samples.

CDR3 region: CASSEFGQGVGYTF. The chain has TRBV25-1 and TRBJ1-2; TCRdb's D call of TRBD1 is untestable without DNA. CDR1 and CDR2 from the germline V gene are MGHDK and SYGVNS. The CDR3 runs to 14 residues.